These 16 T cell receptor beta chains share one sample of origin, sequenced in a study of cytomegalovirus exposure and HLA in healthy donors. The PCR made use of 60 Vbeta and 13 Jbeta primers. Measured with immunoSEQ multiplex PCR; TCRdb has only the in-frame clones, and not every one. The table lists 90,000 to 140,000 clones, more than 60% of them singletons, with approximately 2% in the top ten. Source material: PBMCs. Receptor source: a man aged 30 to 39 in good health and CMV-seronegative.

The V gene is TRBV10-2, the J gene TRBJ1-5; D is perhaps TRBD1 (6 bases). Per the germline V gene, CDR1 is WSHSY and CDR2 is SAAADI. The CDR3 consists of 13 residues. V lost 10 bases, J lost 2 bases, and 12 bases lay in between. CDR3 residues: CAKQGSGNQPQHF. The CDR3 DNA reads as TGCGCCAAACAGGGTTCGGGCAATCAGCCCCAGCATTTT.

This rearrangement joins TRBV29-1 to TRBJ2-1; D not resolved. This CDR3 is built from 14 residues. The ends were cut back, 4 bases at V and 0 bases at J, with 10 bases in the middle. The V gene's germline CDR1 is SQVTM and CDR2 ANQGSEA. The CDR3 DNA reads TGCAGCGTTGGAGTACTGTACTCCTACAATGAGCAGTTCTTC. As protein: CSVGVLYSYNEQFF.

The chain links TRBV5-1 to TRBJ1-2; 9 nucleotides align to TRBD1. Germline V gene sequence: CDR1 SGHRS, CDR2 YFSETQ. J gave up 12 bases and V 0 bases, and 6 bases lay outside the gene matches. The CDR3 is 13 residues long. Here the CDR3 DNA reads TGCGCCAGCAGCTTGGCGACAGGGGGGGTAAACACCTTC. Protein product: CASSLATGGVNTF.

This clone was seen once. The CDR3 DNA reads as TGTGCCAGCAGCGTAGCGGGGGGGGCTAGCGGGACGGGGGAGACCCAGTACTTC. This codes for CASSVAGGASGTGETQYF. This rearrangement joins TRBV9 to TRBJ2-5, with 9 bases aligning to TRBD2. The CDR3 spans 18 residues. Germline V lookup: CDR1 SGDLS, CDR2 YYNGEE. After removal of 0 bases from V and 5 bases from J, the junction contained 14 bases not matched to a gene. Using reference TRBV9 and TRBJ2-5 for the parts outside the CDR3, the full variable domain is DSGVTQTPKHLITATGQRVTLRCSPRSGDLSVYWYQQSLDQGLQFLIQYYNGEERAKGNILERFSAQQFPDLHSELNLSSLELGDSALYFCASSVAGGASGTGETQYFGPGTRLLVL.

The chain couples TRBV19 to TRBJ1-2; the match to TRBD1 covers 7 bases. The J segment lost 5 bases and the V segment lost 5 bases, leaving 8 bases of the junction unmatched. CDR3 size: 14 residues. Germline-derived CDR1 and CDR2 are LNHDA and SQIVND (reference sequence). CDR3: CASSLQGTDYGYTF. DNA of the CDR3: TGTGCCAGTAGTTTACAGGGGACGGATTATGGCTACACCTTC.

The chain couples TRBV7-9 to TRBJ2-2; 7 bases map to TRBD2. This CDR3 comprises 12 residues. The V gene end was trimmed by 6 bases and the J gene end by 6 bases; junction bases not matched to a gene: 1. Germline assignment: CDR1 SEHNR and CDR2 FQNEAQ (reference sequence). This CDR3 is CASSREAGELFF. The CDR3 region has the DNA TGTGCCAGCAGTCGGGAGGCCGGGGAGCTGTTTTTT.

The V call is TRBV7-7, the J call TRBJ1-4; D not resolved. The CDR3 is 13 amino acids. The V and J ends lost 5 bases and 6 bases respectively, with 10 bases between them. Germline V gives CDR1 SSHAT, CDR2 FNYEAQ (reference sequence). CDR3 bases: TGTGCCAGCAGCGCCGAGATGGATGAAAAACTGTTTTTT. Protein: CASSAEMDEKLFF.

The V gene is TRBV6-6, the J gene TRBJ2-2, with D possibly being TRBD2 (5 bases). Germline-derived CDR1 and CDR2 are MNHNY and SVGAGI (reference sequence). The CDR3 sequence is 14 residues long. Trimming cost V 5 bases and J 7 bases, with 14 bases left between them. The chain's CDR3 is CASSPQGLDGELFF. CDR3 bases: TGTGCCAGCAGTCCACAAGGACTGGACGGGGAGCTGTTTTTT.

The chain has TRBV27 and TRBJ1-6; 7 bases are a match to TRBD1. The CDR3 has 14 residues. Germline V lookup: CDR1 MNHEY, CDR2 SMNVEV (reference sequence). Losses at the gene ends were 5 bases for V and 7 bases for J; bases not matched to a gene: 5. In nucleotides, the CDR3 is TGTGCCAGCAGTCCTCGACAGGGAAATTCACCCCTCCACTTT. Amino acids: CASSPRQGNSPLHF.

The chain joins TRBV10-3 to TRBJ1-5; 9 bases line up with TRBD1. The CDR3 consists of 13 residues. V gave up 8 bases and J gave up 4 bases; unmatched junction bases: 3. Germline V CDR1 and CDR2: ENHRY, SYGVKD. The CDR3 bases are TGTGCCATCCAAGACAGGGGGAATCAGCCCCAGCATTTT. It yields the protein CAIQDRGNQPQHF.

In its sample, this clone was seen a few times. The J gene is TRBJ1-1, the V gene TRBV11-2; D is perhaps TRBD1 (5 bases). Germline V lookup: CDR1 SGHAT, CDR2 FQNNGV. This CDR3 is 11 amino acids long. With 5 bases removed from V and 7 bases from J, the gap between germline ends came to 8 bases. The CDR3 coding sequence is TGTGCCAGCAGCACGACAGTTGAAGCTTTCTTT. Translated: CASSTTVEAFF.

The rearrangement uses TRBV6-4 and TRBJ2-7; TRBD1 is a possible D gene (6 bases). The CDR3 covers 14 residues. CDR1 MRHNA and CDR2 SNTAGT come from the germline V gene. Trimming pared 6 bases from V and 2 bases from J, leaving 14 bases between. The CDR3 DNA reads as TGTGCCAGCAGCACTTACAGGGCGGCCTACGAGCAGTACTTC. Protein: CASSTYRAAYEQYF.

The chain couples TRBV5-1 to TRBJ2-2; unclear D gene. The CDR3 sequence is 13 residues long. Germline V gene lookup returns CDR1 SGHRS and CDR2 YFSETQ. V lost 2 bases and J 7 bases, leaving 9 bases between the germline ends. The CDR3, as DNA: TGCGCCAGCAGCTTTACCCACGGCGGGGAGCTGTTTTTT. Its translation is CASSFTHGGELFF.

This clone has just a few counts. The chain recombines TRBV5-1 with TRBJ2-1; TRBD2 is a possible D gene (6 bases). Trimming took 0 bases from V and 6 from J, leaving 10 bases between them. CDR1 is SGHRS and CDR2 is YFSETQ in the germline V gene. The CDR3 runs 14 residues. CDR3 coding DNA: TGCGCCAGCAGCTTGGGAGATAGCGGCAATGAGCAGTTCTTC. It codes for CASSLGDSGNEQFF. The full variable domain, its missing parts supplied by reference TRBV5-1 and TRBJ2-1, is KAGVTQTPRYLIKTRGQQVTLSCSPISGHRSVSWYQQTPGQGLQFLFEYFSETQRNKGNFPGRFSGRQFSNSRSEMNVSTLELGDSALYLCASSLGDSGNEQFFGPGTRLTVL.

V is TRBV2 and J is TRBJ2-2, with TRBD1 matching 8 bases. The CDR3 runs to 15 residues. V shed 5 bases and J 4 bases; nucleotides not matched to a gene: 6. The germline V gene has CDR1 SNHLY and CDR2 FYNNEI. CDR3 coding DNA: TGTGCCAGCAGTAACCCGACAGGGGTCACCGGGGAGCTGTTTTTT. It encodes CASSNPTGVTGELFF.

The chain has TRBV18 and TRBJ1-2; 7 bases are a match to TRBD1. The germline CDR1 and CDR2 sequences are KGHSH and LQKENI. The CDR3 covers 14 residues. The junction had 14 bases not matched to a gene; V was cut back by 8 bases and J by 8 bases. Here the CDR3 reads CASRDSNRYDGYTF. CDR3 sequence (DNA): TGTGCCAGCCGGGACAGCAACCGATACGACGGCTACACCTTC.